This is a list of T cell receptor beta chains from one sample in a study of chemoradiotherapy in HPV16-positive cancers. Clones were read by immunoSEQ multiplex PCR, and TCRdb kept only the in-frame ones, dropping some. This table has fewer than 20,000 clones, approximately 80% appearing once. The input for sequencing was blood, taken from a patient who underwent chemoradiotherapy. The receptors were sampled from a human donor with HPV-associated anogenital cancer. Each CDR3 is given without its conserved first and last residue. A D gene is named only where the DNA matches it firmly.

NA 11 TRBV6-1 ASSETQYYGYT
NA 14 TRBV5-4 ASSLTLEGGTDTQY
TRBD2 14 TRBV11-3 ASSTSGGQRTGELF
TRBD1 12 TRBV27 ASSPRQGPYEQY
TRBD2 13 TRBV18 ASSLLAGTEETQY
NA 14 TRBV5-1 ASSLLATGMNTEAF
TRBD1 11 TRBV29-1 SVDNRGNTEAF
NA 12 TRBV7-3 ASSPTPGAPEQY
NA 13 TRBV10-3 AISKGDTNTGELF
TRBD1 12 TRBV7-2 ASSFNDRGAPQH
NA 13 TRBV2 ASSGQPSGANVLT
TRBD1 15 TRBV5-4 ASSLDRGGDMNTEAF
NA 13 TRBV5-1 ASSWGQLNYNEQF
NA 12 TRBV6-4 ASSAGPDTGELF
NA 14 TRBV2 ASSASPASSGNTIY
TRBD1 12 TRBV5-1 ASSPHGTVYGYT
NA 12 TRBV7-9 ASSYLTAATEAF